This entry lists 14 T cell receptor beta chains sequenced from one sample in a study of T cell repertoires in cytomegalovirus infection. MiXCR was run by TCRdb on the reads, yielding one entry per CDR3 protein. The sample lists about 350,000 distinct CDR3 sequences, about 32% seen once, with roughly 14% in the top ten. For these receptors, no antigen is known. The sequencing here drew on cultured PBMCs, taken from culture after CMV antigen stimulation. These receptors were collected from a human donor in good health (CMV status not recorded). Some clones in this sample may be carry-over from other donors' samples.

J is TRBJ2-3 and V is TRBV7-2; D is unclear. CDR3 length: 13 residues. Between the trimmed V and J ends, which lost 5 bases and 4 bases, there was a span of 10 bases. Germline lookup yields CDR1 SGHTA and CDR2 FQGNSA. The CDR3 DNA is TGTGCCAGCAGCAACCTCCTTGCAGATACGCAGTATTTT. It codes for CASSNLLADTQYF.

This clonotype was counted between two and nine times. The chain employs TRBV7-8 and TRBJ2-1; 7 bases fit TRBD2. The germline V gene encodes CDR1 SGHVS and CDR2 FQNEAQ. The J segment lost 3 bases and the V segment lost 3 bases, leaving 8 bases of the junction unmatched. This CDR3 is 16 amino acids long. CDR3 protein: CASSFLAAQGYNEQFF. The CDR3 DNA reads as TGTGCCAGCAGCTTCCTAGCGGCCCAGGGCTACAATGAGCAGTTCTTC.

This clonotype was observed many times. The V call is TRBV7-9, the J call TRBJ2-6; the D gene is possibly TRBD1 (6 bases). The germline CDR1 and CDR2 sequences are SEHNR and FQNEAQ (reference sequence). This CDR3 has 18 amino acids. V was trimmed by 5 bases and J by 1 base, leaving 18 bases between them. The CDR3 sequence: CASSPRTDLTSGANVLTF. CDR3 DNA: TGTGCCAGCAGCCCAAGGACAGACCTAACTTCTGGGGCCAACGTCCTGACTTTC. Full variable domain (remainder filled in from reference TRBV7-9 and TRBJ2-6): DTGVSQNPRHKITKRGQNVTFRCDPISEHNRLYWYRQTLGQGPEFLTYFQNEAQLEKSRLLSDRFSAERPKGSFSTLEIQRTEQGDSAMYLCASSPRTDLTSGANVLTFGAGSRLTVL.

The V and J genes are TRBV7-8 and TRBJ2-1, with D maybe TRBD1 (5 bases). The V end lost 1 base, the J end lost 8 bases, and 21 bases lay between the germline ends. There are 17 residues in the CDR3. Germline lookup yields CDR1 SGHVS and CDR2 FQNEAQ. The CDR3 spells CASSLESQGRPLHEQFF. CDR3 in DNA: TGTGCCAGCAGCTTAGAGTCGCAGGGCAGACCCCTGCATGAGCAGTTCTTC.

The chain couples TRBV19 to TRBJ2-5; 7 bases match TRBD2. V lost 7 bases to trimming and J lost 4 bases; unmatched junction nucleotides: 9. The CDR3 is 14 residues long. CDR1 is LNHDA, CDR2 SQIVND, per germline (reference sequence). The CDR3 here is CASNAGEAPETQYF. CDR3 bases: TGTGCCAGTAATGCGGGAGAAGCCCCAGAGACCCAGTACTTC.

The chain employs TRBV6-8 and TRBJ2-3, with D possibly being TRBD1 or TRBD2 (6 bases each). From germline, CDR1 is MNHGY and CDR2 SAAAGT. The V and J ends lost 5 bases and 2 bases respectively, with 14 bases between them. The CDR3 length is 15 residues. CDR3 nucleotide sequence: TGTGCCAGCAGTCGTGGGGGGACATACACAGATACGCAGTATTTT. Translating it yields CASSRGGTYTDTQYF.

Only a few counts were recorded for this clonotype. The CDR3 DNA is TGTGCCACCAGTGATACTGATAGGGGGGCAGACGGGGAGCTGTTTTTT. As protein: CATSDTDRGADGELFF. The rearrangement uses TRBV24-1 and TRBJ2-2; TRBD1 or TRBD2 may be the D gene (6 bases each). The germline V gene encodes CDR1 KGHDR and CDR2 SFDVKD. CDR3 size: 16 residues. Trimming pared 3 bases from V and 7 bases from J, leaving 17 bases between.

The chain is built from TRBV7-6 and TRBJ2-1; 8 nucleotides align to TRBD2. Germline trimming cut 5 bases from V and 1 base from J; bases unmatched to any gene: 7. The germline gives CDR1 SGHVS, CDR2 FNYEAQ. The CDR3 extends over 16 amino acids. This CDR3 is CASSPYSGSSYNEQFF. CDR3 nucleotide sequence: TGTGCCAGCAGCCCTTACAGCGGGAGTTCCTACAATGAGCAGTTCTTC.

This clonotype was seen only a few times. This chain links TRBV20-1 with TRBJ2-1, with 9 bases that match TRBD1. CDR3 length equals 17 residues. Germline V gene sequence: CDR1 DFQATT, CDR2 SNEGSKA (reference sequence). With 5 bases clipped from V and 0 bases from J, the junction kept 11 bases outside the gene matches. CDR3 residues: CSAAGQGPQSSYNEQFF. CDR3 bases: TGCAGTGCTGCTGGACAGGGGCCTCAAAGCTCCTACAATGAGCAGTTCTTC.

This clonotype was seen just once. The J gene is TRBJ2-1, the V gene TRBV25-1, with 8 bases identical to TRBD2. Germline CDR1 reads MGHDK; CDR2 reads SYGVNS. Germline trimming cut 5 bases from V and 0 bases from J; bases unmatched to any gene: 6. The CDR3 is 16 amino acids. CDR3 sequence (DNA): TGTGCCAGCAGTCCCACAGCGGGAGTCTCCTACAATGAGCAGTTCTTC. This gives the protein CASSPTAGVSYNEQFF.

A few counts support this clonotype. The V and J genes are TRBV28 and TRBJ2-1; the D gene could be TRBD1 or TRBD2 (5 bases each). The CDR3 is 15 residues long. V lost 6 bases to trimming and J lost 7 bases, with 19 bases between them. Germline V gene sequence: CDR1 MDHEN, CDR2 SYDVKM. DNA for the CDR3: TGTGCCAGCAGAAACACCCCTGGGGGTGGGAATGAGCAGTTCTTC. It yields the protein CASRNTPGGGNEQFF.

The chain uses TRBV4-1 and TRBJ1-5; D unresolved. Germline assignment: CDR1 MGHRA and CDR2 YSYEKL. The CDR3 sequence is 16 residues long. Trimming shortened V by 2 bases and J by 3 bases, and 14 bases separated the two germline ends. The CDR3 DNA reads as TGCGCCAGCAGCCAATTCACCGGGAGTCCCAATCAGCCCCAGCATTTT. This encodes CASSQFTGSPNQPQHF.

This chain uses TRBV12-5 with TRBJ2-6; D is unclear. This CDR3 contains 15 residues. Per the germline V gene, CDR1 is LGHNT and CDR2 is FRNRAP. V lost 1 base and J 0 bases, leaving 4 bases between the germline ends. The CDR3 spells CASGLGHSGANVLTF. DNA of the CDR3: TGTGCTAGTGGTTTGGGCCACTCTGGGGCCAACGTCCTGACTTTC.

The chain links TRBV7-4 to TRBJ2-3, with 12 bases identical to TRBD1. The V gene's germline CDR1 is SGHVT and CDR2 SQSDAQ. CDR3 length equals 17 residues. The J segment lost 6 bases and the V segment lost 5 bases, leaving 12 bases of the junction unmatched. The DNA for the CDR3 is TGTGCCAGCAGCCCATCTCTCGGGGGACAGGGGGCGGATACGCAGTATTTT. Protein sequence: CASSPSLGGQGADTQYF.